These 9 T cell receptor beta chains share one sample of origin, sequenced in a study of cytomegalovirus exposure and HLA in healthy donors. Primers included in the PCR were 60 Vbeta and 13 Jbeta primers. Sequencing was performed with immunoSEQ multiplex PCR; in TCRdb, only in-frame clones are kept and a portion is missing. The sample carries 150,000 to 200,000 clones, roughly 80% recorded once. The sequenced material came from PBMCs. The receptors come from a male donor in good health and CMV-seronegative.

The chain combines TRBV2 with TRBJ2-7; 7 bases align to TRBD1. The CDR3 runs to 15 residues. Germline loops: CDR1 SNHLY, CDR2 FYNNEI. Unmatched junction bases numbered 10, after V lost 3 bases and J lost 5 bases. Here the CDR3 DNA reads TGTGCCAGCAGTGACCGGGACAGCCTAGGCGACGAGCAGTACTTC. It specifies CASSDRDSLGDEQYF.

CDR3 protein: CASSLNGGMSYEQYF. The CDR3 bases are TGTGCCAGCAGCTTAAACGGGGGGATGAGCTACGAGCAGTACTTC. The chain is built from TRBV7-9 and TRBJ2-7, with TRBD2 matching 7 bases. This CDR3 has 15 residues. V lost 2 bases to trimming and J lost 3 bases; unmatched junction nucleotides: 7. Germline V gives CDR1 SEHNR, CDR2 FQNEAQ (reference sequence).

The chain recombines TRBV28 with TRBJ2-7; 7 bases align to TRBD1. The junction had 5 bases not matched to a gene; V was cut back by 3 bases and J by 6 bases. CDR1 is MDHEN, CDR2 SYDVKM, per germline. The CDR3 sequence is 13 residues long. As DNA, the CDR3 is TGTGCCAGCAGTTTGCCACAGGGGCCCGAGCAGTACTTC. Its translation is CASSLPQGPEQYF.

The rearrangement links TRBV7-8 to TRBJ2-5; D possibly corresponds to TRBD1 (6 bases). The CDR3 covers 16 residues. CDR1 and CDR2 from the germline V gene are SGHVS and FQNEAQ. V was shortened by 5 bases and J by 0 bases, with 16 bases between the two germline ends. The CDR3 loop is CASSPGARPDQETQYF. CDR3 bases: TGTGCCAGCAGCCCAGGGGCCCGTCCTGACCAAGAGACCCAGTACTTC.

The chain joins TRBV5-8 to TRBJ2-3; TRBD1 is a possible D gene (6 bases). V was trimmed by 0 bases and J by 1 base, leaving 6 bases between them. The CDR3 has 14 residues. Germline V CDR1 and CDR2: SGHTS, YDEGEE. The CDR3, as DNA: TGTGCCAGCAGCTTGGACAGGGGCACAGATACGCAGTATTTT. It specifies CASSLDRGTDTQYF.

This chain uses TRBV2 with TRBJ2-5; D perhaps matches TRBD1 (5 bases). Germline V CDR1 and CDR2: SNHLY, FYNNEI. Between the trimmed V and J ends, which lost 5 bases and 3 bases, there was a span of 7 bases. The CDR3 runs to 12 residues. DNA of the CDR3: TGTGCCAGCAGTTTAGGGGAAGAGACCCAGTACTTC. Amino acids: CASSLGEETQYF.

J is TRBJ1-5 and V is TRBV6-6, with TRBD1 as a possible D gene (6 bases). The CDR3 runs 15 residues. Germline values: CDR1 MNHNY, CDR2 SVGAGI (reference sequence). V lost 7 bases to trimming and J lost 2 bases, with 15 bases between them. The CDR3 region is CASTKGGDGNQPQHF. DNA for the CDR3: TGTGCCAGCACTAAAGGGGGAGACGGCAATCAGCCCCAGCATTTT.

V gene TRBV7-6 combines with J gene TRBJ2-7; 7 positions match TRBD1. The trim removed 5 bases at V and 2 bases at J, leaving 6 bases unmatched. The CDR3 extends over 14 amino acids. Germline-derived CDR1 and CDR2 are SGHVS and FNYEAQ. CDR3 coding DNA: TGTGCCAGCAGCCCCCGACAGGGTGCCTACGAGCAGTACTTC. This gives the protein CASSPRQGAYEQYF.

This sequence joins TRBV4-1 and TRBJ1-1, with D unclear. Per the germline V gene, CDR1 is MGHRA and CDR2 is YSYEKL. The CDR3 contains 15 residues. V was shortened by 0 bases and J by 2 bases, with 10 bases between the two germline ends. In DNA, the CDR3 is TGCGCCAGCAGCCAAGAGAGAGGTAGAAACACTGAAGCTTTCTTT. Its translation: CASSQERGRNTEAFF.